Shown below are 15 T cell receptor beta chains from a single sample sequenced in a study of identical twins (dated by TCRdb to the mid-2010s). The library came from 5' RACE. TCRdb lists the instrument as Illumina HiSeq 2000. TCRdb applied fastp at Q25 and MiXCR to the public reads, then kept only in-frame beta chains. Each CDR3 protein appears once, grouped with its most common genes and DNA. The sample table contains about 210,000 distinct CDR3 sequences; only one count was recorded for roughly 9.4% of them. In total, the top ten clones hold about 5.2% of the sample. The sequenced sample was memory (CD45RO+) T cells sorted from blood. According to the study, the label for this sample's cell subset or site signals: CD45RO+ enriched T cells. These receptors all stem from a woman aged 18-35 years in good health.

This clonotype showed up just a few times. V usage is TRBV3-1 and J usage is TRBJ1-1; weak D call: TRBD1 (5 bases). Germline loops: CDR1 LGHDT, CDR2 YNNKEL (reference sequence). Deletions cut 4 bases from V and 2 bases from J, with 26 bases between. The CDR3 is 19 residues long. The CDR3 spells CASSRAKISFGDSNTEAFF. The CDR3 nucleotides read TGTGCCAGCAGCCGAGCCAAGATCTCTTTCGGAGACAGCAACACTGAAGCTTTCTTT.

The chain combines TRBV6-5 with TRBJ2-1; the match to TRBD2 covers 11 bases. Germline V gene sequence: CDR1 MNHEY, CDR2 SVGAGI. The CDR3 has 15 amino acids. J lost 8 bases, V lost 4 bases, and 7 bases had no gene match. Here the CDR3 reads CASSSLAGGNDEQFF. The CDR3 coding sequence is TGTGCCAGCAGTTCGCTAGCGGGGGGTAACGATGAGCAGTTCTTC.

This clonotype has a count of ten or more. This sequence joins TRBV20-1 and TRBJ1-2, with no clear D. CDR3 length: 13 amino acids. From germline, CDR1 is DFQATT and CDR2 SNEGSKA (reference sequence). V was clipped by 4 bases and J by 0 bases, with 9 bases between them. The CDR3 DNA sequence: TGCAGTGCTACGGTCGAAGCTAACTATGGCTACACCTTC. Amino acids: CSATVEANYGYTF.

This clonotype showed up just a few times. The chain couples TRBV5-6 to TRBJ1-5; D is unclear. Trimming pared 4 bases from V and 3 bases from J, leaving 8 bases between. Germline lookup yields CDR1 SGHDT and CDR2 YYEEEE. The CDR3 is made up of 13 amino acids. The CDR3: CASSVGTNQPQHF. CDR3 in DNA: TGTGCCAGCAGCGTAGGCACCAATCAGCCCCAGCATTTT.

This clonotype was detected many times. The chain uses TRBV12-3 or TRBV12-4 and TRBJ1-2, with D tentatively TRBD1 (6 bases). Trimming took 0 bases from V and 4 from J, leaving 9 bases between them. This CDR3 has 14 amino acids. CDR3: CASSLAGQPYGYTF. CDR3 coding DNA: TGTGCCAGCAGTTTAGCAGGACAGCCCTATGGCTACACCTTC.

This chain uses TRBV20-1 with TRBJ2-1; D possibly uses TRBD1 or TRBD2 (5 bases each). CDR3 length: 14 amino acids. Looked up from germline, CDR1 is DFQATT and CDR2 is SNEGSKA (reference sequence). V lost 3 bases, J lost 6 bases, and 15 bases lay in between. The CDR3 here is CSASGTPLANEQFF. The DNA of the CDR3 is TGCAGTGCTAGCGGGACCCCCCTCGCCAATGAGCAGTTCTTC.

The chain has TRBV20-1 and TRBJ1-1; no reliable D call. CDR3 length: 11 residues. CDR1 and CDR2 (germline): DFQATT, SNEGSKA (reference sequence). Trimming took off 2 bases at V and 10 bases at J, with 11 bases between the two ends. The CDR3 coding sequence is TGCAGTGCTAGACAGACCCCGGGAGCTTTCTTT. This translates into CSARQTPGAFF.

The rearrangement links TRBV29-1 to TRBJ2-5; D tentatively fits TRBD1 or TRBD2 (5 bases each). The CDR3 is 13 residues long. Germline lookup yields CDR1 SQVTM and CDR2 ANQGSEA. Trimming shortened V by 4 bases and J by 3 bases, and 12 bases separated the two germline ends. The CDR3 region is CSVVPGPEETQYF. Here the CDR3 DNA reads TGCAGCGTTGTCCCGGGGCCCGAAGAGACCCAGTACTTC.

CDR3 sequence reads: CSAPGQGALSNQPQHF. The CDR3 DNA is TGCAGTGCTCCTGGACAGGGGGCTTTGAGCAATCAGCCCCAGCATTTT. The gene calls are TRBV20-1 and TRBJ1-5; 11 bases agree with TRBD1. This CDR3 spans 16 amino acids. Per germline, CDR1 DFQATT and CDR2 SNEGSKA (reference sequence). The ends lost 5 bases at V and 1 base at J; junction bases unmatched: 7.

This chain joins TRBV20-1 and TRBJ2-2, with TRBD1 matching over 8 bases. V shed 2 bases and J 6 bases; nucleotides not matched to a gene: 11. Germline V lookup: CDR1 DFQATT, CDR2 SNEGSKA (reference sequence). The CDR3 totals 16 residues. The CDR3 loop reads CSARQVGDRIPGELFF. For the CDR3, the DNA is TGCAGTGCTAGACAGGTTGGGGACAGGATCCCCGGGGAGCTGTTTTTT.

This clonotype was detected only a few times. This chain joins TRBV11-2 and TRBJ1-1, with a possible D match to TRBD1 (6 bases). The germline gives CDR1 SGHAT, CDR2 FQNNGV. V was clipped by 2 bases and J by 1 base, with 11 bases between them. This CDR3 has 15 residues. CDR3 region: CASSLRRGANTEAFF. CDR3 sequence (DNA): TGTGCCAGCAGCTTAAGAAGGGGGGCGAACACTGAAGCTTTCTTT.

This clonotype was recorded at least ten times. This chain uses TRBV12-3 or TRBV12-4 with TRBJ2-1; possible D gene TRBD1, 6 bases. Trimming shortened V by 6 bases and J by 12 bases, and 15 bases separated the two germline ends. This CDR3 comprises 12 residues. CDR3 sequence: CASSPRGQGQFF. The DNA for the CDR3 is TGTGCCAGCAGCCCCAGGGGACAAGGGCAGTTCTTC.

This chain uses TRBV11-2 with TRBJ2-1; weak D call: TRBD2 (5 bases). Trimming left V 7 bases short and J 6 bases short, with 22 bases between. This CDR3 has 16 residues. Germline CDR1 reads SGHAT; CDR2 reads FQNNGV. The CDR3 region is CASTPFISERLNEQFF. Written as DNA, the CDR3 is TGTGCCAGCACCCCCTTTATTAGCGAGAGGCTCAATGAGCAGTTCTTC. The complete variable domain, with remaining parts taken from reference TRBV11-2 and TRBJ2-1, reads EAGVAQSPRYKIIEKRQSVAFWCNPISGHATLYWYQQILGQGPKLLIQFQNNGVVDDSQLPKDRFSAERLKGVDSTLKIQPAKLEDSAVYLCASTPFISERLNEQFFGPGTRLTVL.

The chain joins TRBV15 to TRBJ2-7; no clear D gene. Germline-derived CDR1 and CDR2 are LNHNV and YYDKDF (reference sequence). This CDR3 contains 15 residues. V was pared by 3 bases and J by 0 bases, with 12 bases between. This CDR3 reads CATSSRVFNSYEQYF. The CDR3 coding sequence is TGTGCCACCAGCAGTCGGGTCTTTAACTCCTACGAGCAGTACTTC.

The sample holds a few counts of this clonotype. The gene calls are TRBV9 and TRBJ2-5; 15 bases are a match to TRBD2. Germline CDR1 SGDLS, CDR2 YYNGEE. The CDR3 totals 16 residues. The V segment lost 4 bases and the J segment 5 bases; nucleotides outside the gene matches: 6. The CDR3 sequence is CASSPRTSGGAETQYF. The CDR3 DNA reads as TGTGCCAGCAGCCCCCGGACTAGCGGGGGGGCGGAGACCCAGTACTTC.